One and the same sample provided the 16 T cell receptor beta chains below, sequenced in a study of T-cell memory formation after mild COVID-19. In TCRdb, the 5' RACE reads were re-called with MiXCR into one record per CDR3 protein. The data hold approximately 340,000 distinct CDR3 sequences, with around 15% observed a single time. The sequenced material came from PBMCs or a T cell subset sorted from them (not recorded which). The receptors come from a man younger than 35 who had mild COVID-19 (a few samples of this study predate the infection). Cell type and time point are not known.

The chain has TRBV19 and TRBJ1-1; D is unresolved. Germline CDR1 is LNHDA and CDR2 is SQIVND (reference sequence). CDR3 length: 14 residues. Trimming removed 4 bases at V and 1 base at J, with 10 bases between. CDR3 sequence: CASSTIGRNTEAFF. The CDR3 coding sequence is TGTGCCAGTAGTACCATAGGGAGGAACACTGAAGCTTTCTTT. The entire variable domain, with the rest obtained from reference TRBV19 and TRBJ1-1, is as follows: DGGITQSPKYLFRKEGQNVTLSCEQNLNHDAMYWYRQDPGQGLRLIYYSQIVNDFQKGDIAEGYSVSREKKESFPLTVTSAQKNPTAFYLCASSTIGRNTEAFFGQGTRLTVV.

The chain links TRBV29-1 to TRBJ1-1, with 8 bases aligning to TRBD1. V lost 6 bases and J lost 6; bases outside the gene matches: 9. Germline CDR1 and CDR2: SQVTM and ANQGSEA. There are 13 residues in the CDR3. The CDR3 reads CSVSTGGKPEAFF. CDR3 DNA: TGCAGCGTGTCAACAGGGGGGAAGCCTGAAGCTTTCTTT.

The chain carries TRBV20-1 and TRBJ2-7; D gene ambiguous. Germline CDR1 DFQATT, CDR2 SNEGSKA (reference sequence). The V gene lost 6 bases and the J gene lost 4 bases, with 10 bases spanning the gap. The CDR3 runs 11 residues. Here the CDR3 reads CSARKRYEQYF. CDR3 nucleotides: TGCAGTGCCCGAAAGAGGTACGAGCAGTACTTC.

V is TRBV6-2 or TRBV6-3 and J is TRBJ2-7; D gene unclear. Trimming cost V 0 bases and J 3 bases, with 6 bases left between them. The CDR3 runs to 13 residues. Germline loops: CDR1 MNHEY, CDR2 SVGEGT. Here the CDR3 reads CASSYSSFYEQYF. CDR3 sequence (DNA): TGTGCCAGCAGTTACTCGAGTTTCTACGAGCAGTACTTC.

This clonotype occurred a few times. The junction departs from the called germline gene at one end, perhaps through a read error. The chain combines TRBV6-2 or TRBV6-3 with TRBJ2-3; D perhaps matches TRBD1 (6 bases). Looked up from germline, CDR1 is MNHEY and CDR2 is SVGEGT. CDR3 length: 17 amino acids. The CDR3 here is CASSDSRTGFDTDTQYF. DNA for the CDR3: TGTGCCAGCAGTGACTCCAGAACAGGGTTTGACACAGATACGCAGTATTTT.

Regarding this clonotype: Mismatch with germline at one junction end may stem from a read error. V usage is TRBV7-2 and J usage is TRBJ1-2; D might be TRBD1 (5 bases). The CDR3 sequence is 13 residues long. Germline V gene data show CDR1 as SGHTA and CDR2 as FQGNSA. The DNA of the CDR3 is TGTGCCAGCAGCCCCCGGACATCGGACGGCTACAACTTC. Translated, it gives CASSPRTSDGYNF.

Only a few counts were recorded for this clonotype. The rearrangement uses TRBV9 and TRBJ2-3; D gene ambiguous. This CDR3 has 12 amino acids. With 3 bases removed from V and 11 bases from J, the gap between germline ends came to 13 bases. From germline, CDR1 is SGDLS and CDR2 YYNGEE. Written as DNA, the CDR3 is TGTGCCAGCAGCGGTACCCGGAACTGGCAGTATTTT. This translates into CASSGTRNWQYF.

This clonotype was picked up many times. The CDR3: CASSHRQGPDTGELFF. The CDR3 nucleotides are TGTGCCAGCAGTCACCGACAGGGACCAGACACCGGGGAGCTGTTTTTT. The chain combines TRBV7-3 with TRBJ2-2; 7 bases agree with TRBD1. This CDR3 is built from 16 residues. With V trimmed by 6 bases and J by 3 bases, 10 bases remained unmatched. The germline CDR1 and CDR2 sequences are SGHTA and FQGTGA.

This clonotype appeared a few times. This chain uses TRBV24-1 with TRBJ2-1; TRBD1 agrees at 9 bases. Germline assignment: CDR1 KGHDR and CDR2 SFDVKD. J lost 8 bases, V lost 3 bases, and 10 bases had no gene match. CDR3 length equals 16 residues. For the CDR3, the DNA is TGTGCCACCAGTGATCCTGGACAGGGGCAAAAGGATGAGCAGTTCTTC. Translated, it gives CATSDPGQGQKDEQFF.

The chain combines TRBV28 with TRBJ2-7; 8 positions agree with TRBD1. CDR1 and CDR2 (germline): MDHEN, SYDVKM. The V segment lost 5 bases and the J segment 4 bases; nucleotides outside the gene matches: 4. The CDR3 extends over 13 amino acids. The CDR3 loop reads CASSRWTGYEQYV. CDR3 sequence (DNA): TGTGCCAGCAGTAGATGGACAGGGTACGAGCAGTACGTC.

This chain uses TRBV5-1 with TRBJ2-5, with a weak D call TRBD1 (7 bases). CDR1 SGHRS and CDR2 YFSETQ come from the germline V gene. V lost 4 bases and J lost 2, with 15 bases in between. This CDR3 has 15 residues. CDR3: CASSGGTAPQETQYF. The CDR3 nucleotides are TGCGCCAGCAGCGGGGGGACAGCCCCTCAAGAGACCCAGTACTTC.

This clonotype was counted only a few times. V is TRBV7-6 and J is TRBJ1-2; no clear D gene. Germline assignment: CDR1 SGHVS and CDR2 FNYEAQ. This CDR3 spans 13 amino acids. Trimming stripped 5 bases from V and 3 bases from J, with 10 bases between. CDR3 sequence reads: CASSPGGYYGYTF. The CDR3, as DNA: TGTGCCAGCAGCCCCGGCGGATACTATGGCTACACCTTC.

As DNA, the CDR3 is TGTGCCAGCAGCTTAGTCTCGCGCCACGAGCAGTACTTC. Translation gives CASSLVSRHEQYF. The chain joins TRBV13 to TRBJ2-7; D gene ambiguous. There are 13 residues in the CDR3. The V end lost 1 base, the J end lost 5 bases, and 9 bases lay between the germline ends. Looked up from germline, CDR1 is PRHDT and CDR2 is FYEKMQ (reference sequence).

Ten or more counts support this clonotype. The gene calls are TRBV14 and TRBJ1-1; D not certain. Deletions cut 5 bases from V and 8 bases from J, with 9 bases between. CDR1 is SGHDN and CDR2 is FVKESK in the germline V gene. This CDR3 contains 11 residues. CDR3 nucleotides: TGTGCCAGCAGCAAAGCTCCCGAAGCTTTCTTT. Translated, it gives CASSKAPEAFF.

The chain uses TRBV7-9 and TRBJ2-7; D unresolved. Trimming left V 5 bases short and J 12 bases short, with 20 bases between. Looked up from germline, CDR1 is SEHNR and CDR2 is FQNEAQ (reference sequence). The CDR3 contains 13 residues. CDR3 DNA: TGTGCCAGCAGCGCGGCACAGTCGACGAGTACGTACGTC. It codes for CASSAAQSTSTYV.

This clonotype was picked up many times. The chain employs TRBV24-1 and TRBJ2-1, with TRBD1 identical over 7 bases. Germline lookup yields CDR1 KGHDR and CDR2 SFDVKD. Trimming removed 5 bases from V and 12 bases from J; junction bases left unmatched: 6. The CDR3 covers 12 residues. CDR3 DNA sequence: TGTGCCACCAGTGGATCGGACAGGTGGCAGTTCTTC. It specifies CATSGSDRWQFF.